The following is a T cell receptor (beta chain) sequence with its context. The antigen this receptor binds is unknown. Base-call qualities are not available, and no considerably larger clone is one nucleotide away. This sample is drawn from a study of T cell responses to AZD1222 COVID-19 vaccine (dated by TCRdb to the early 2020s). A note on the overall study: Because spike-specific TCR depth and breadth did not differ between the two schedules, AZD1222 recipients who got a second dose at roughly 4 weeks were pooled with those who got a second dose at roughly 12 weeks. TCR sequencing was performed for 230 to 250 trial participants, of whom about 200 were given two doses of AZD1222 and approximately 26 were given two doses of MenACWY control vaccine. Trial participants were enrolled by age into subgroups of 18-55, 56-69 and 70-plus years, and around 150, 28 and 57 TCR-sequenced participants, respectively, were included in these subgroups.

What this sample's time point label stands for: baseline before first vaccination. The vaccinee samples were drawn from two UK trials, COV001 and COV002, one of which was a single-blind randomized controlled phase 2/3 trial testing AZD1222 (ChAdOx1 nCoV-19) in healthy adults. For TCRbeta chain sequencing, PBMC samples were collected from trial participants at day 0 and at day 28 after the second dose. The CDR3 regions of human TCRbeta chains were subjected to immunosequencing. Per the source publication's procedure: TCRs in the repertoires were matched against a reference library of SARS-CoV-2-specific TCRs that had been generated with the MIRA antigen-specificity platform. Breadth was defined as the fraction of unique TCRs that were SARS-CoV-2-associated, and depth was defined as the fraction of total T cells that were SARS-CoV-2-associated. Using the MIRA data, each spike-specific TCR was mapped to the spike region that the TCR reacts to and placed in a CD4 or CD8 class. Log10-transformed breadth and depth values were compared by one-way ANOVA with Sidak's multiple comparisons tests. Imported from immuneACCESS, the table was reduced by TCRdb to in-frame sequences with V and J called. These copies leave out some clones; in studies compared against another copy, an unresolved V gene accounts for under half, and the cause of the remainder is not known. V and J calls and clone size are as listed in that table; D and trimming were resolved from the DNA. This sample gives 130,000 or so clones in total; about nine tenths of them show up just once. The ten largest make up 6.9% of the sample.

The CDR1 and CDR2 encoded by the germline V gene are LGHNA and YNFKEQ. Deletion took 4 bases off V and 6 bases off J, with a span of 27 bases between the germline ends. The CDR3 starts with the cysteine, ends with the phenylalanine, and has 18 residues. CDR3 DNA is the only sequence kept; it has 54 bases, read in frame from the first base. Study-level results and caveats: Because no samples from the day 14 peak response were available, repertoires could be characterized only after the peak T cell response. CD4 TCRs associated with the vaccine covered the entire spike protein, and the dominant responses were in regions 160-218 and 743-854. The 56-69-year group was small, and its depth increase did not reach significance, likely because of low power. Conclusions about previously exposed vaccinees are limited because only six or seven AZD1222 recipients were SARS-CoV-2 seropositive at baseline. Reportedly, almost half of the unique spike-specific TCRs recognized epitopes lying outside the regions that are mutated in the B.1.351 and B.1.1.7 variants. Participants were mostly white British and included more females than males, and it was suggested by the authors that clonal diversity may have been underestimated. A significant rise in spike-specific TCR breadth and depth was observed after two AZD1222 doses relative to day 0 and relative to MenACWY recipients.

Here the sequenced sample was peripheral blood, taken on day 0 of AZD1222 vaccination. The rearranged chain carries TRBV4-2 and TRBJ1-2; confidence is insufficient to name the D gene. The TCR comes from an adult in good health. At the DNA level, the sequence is TGTGCCAGCAGCCCCGATCGGGGTTCGGCGCGTTCAGCGAATGGCTACACCTTC. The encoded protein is CASSPDRGSARSANGYTF.